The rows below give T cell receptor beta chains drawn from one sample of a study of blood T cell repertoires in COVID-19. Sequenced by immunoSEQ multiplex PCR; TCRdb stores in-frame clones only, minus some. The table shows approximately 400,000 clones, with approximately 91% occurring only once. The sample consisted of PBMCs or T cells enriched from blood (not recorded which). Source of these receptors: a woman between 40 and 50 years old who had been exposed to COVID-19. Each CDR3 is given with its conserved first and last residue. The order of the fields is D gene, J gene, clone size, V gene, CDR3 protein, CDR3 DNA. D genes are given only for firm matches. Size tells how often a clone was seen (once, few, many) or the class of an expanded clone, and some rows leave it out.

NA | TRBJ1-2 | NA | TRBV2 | CASSEAERGGSYGYTF | TGTGCCAGCAGTGAAGCGGAACGAGGGGGATCCTATGGCTACACCTTC
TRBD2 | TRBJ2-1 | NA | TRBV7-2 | CASSRPRDYYNEQFF | TGTGCCAGCAGCCGCCCCCGGGACTATTACAATGAGCAGTTCTTC
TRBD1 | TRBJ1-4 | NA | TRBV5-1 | CASSLATGTPEKLFF | TGCGCCAGCAGCTTGGCGACAGGGACGCCTGAAAAACTGTTTTTT
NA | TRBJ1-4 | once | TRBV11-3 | CASSLGPGEKLFF | TGTGCCAGCAGCTTAGGCCCAGGGGAAAAACTGTTTTTT
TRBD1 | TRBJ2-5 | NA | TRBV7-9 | CASSQTGRQETQYF | TGTGCCAGCAGCCAGACAGGGCGCCAAGAGACCCAGTACTTC
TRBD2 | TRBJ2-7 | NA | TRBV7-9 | CASSSRGGSYEQYF | TGTGCCAGCAGCTCCCGGGGAGGGTCCTACGAGCAGTACTTC
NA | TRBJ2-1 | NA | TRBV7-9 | CASSLPEGGETSDEQFF | TGTGCCAGCAGCTTACCGGAGGGGGGGGAGACGTCGGATGAGCAGTTCTTC
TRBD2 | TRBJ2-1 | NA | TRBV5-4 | CASRPGLAANNEQFF | TGTGCCAGCAGACCGGGACTAGCGGCTAACAATGAGCAGTTCTTC
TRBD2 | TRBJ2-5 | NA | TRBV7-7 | CASSPSGRFYETQYF | TGTGCTAGCAGCCCTAGCGGGAGATTCTACGAGACCCAGTACTTC
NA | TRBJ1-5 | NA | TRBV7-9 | CASSANRAGNQPQHF | TGTGCCAGCAGCGCCAACAGGGCTGGCAATCAGCCCCAGCATTTT
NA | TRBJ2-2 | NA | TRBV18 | CASSPRALPGSNTGELFF | TGTGCCAGCTCACCACGGGCCCTGCCCGGCTCGAACACCGGGGAGCTGTTTTTT
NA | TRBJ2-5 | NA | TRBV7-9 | CASSLDTKQETQYF | TGTGCCAGCAGCTTAGACACGAAACAAGAGACCCAGTACTTC
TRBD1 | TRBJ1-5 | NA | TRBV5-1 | CASSPGQGLKPQHF | TGCGCCAGCAGTCCCGGACAGGGTCTTAAGCCCCAGCATTTT
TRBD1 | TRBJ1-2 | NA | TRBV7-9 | CASSLTGGEMSGYTF | TGTGCCAGCAGCTTAACAGGGGGAGAGATGAGTGGCTACACCTTC
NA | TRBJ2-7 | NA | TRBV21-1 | CASSKGRRDEQYF | TGTGCCAGCAGCAAAGGGAGGAGGGACGAGCAGTACTTC
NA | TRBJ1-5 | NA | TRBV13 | CASLLGDAGVNYSNQPQHF | TGTGCCAGCCTCTTGGGGGATGCGGGGGTAAATTATAGCAATCAGCCCCAGCATTTT
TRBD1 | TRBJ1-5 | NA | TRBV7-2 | CASSLAGTGVIQPQHF | TGTGCCAGCAGCTTAGCGGGGACAGGGGTGATCCAGCCCCAGCATTTT
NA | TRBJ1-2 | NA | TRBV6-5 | CASWGGYYGYTF | TGTGCCAGCTGGGGGGGCTACTATGGCTACACCTTC
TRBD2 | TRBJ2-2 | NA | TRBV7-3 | CASSLKSLGGVNTGELFF | TGTGCCAGCAGCTTAAAGTCGCTGGGAGGGGTCAACACCGGGGAGCTGTTTTTT
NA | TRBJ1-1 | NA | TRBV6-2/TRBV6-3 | CASSYSGGGPNTEAFF | TGTGCCAGCAGTTACTCAGGGGGGGGACCAAACACTGAAGCTTTCTTT
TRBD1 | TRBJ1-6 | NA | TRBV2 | CASSGWTGHNSPLHF | TGTGCCAGCAGTGGGTGGACAGGGCATAATTCACCCCTCCACTTT
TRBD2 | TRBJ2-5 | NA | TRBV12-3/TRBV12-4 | CASPLGGGKTQYF | TGTGCCAGCCCCTTGGGGGGAGGGAAGACCCAGTACTTC
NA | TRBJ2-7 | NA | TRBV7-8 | CASSLAPSVYEQYF | TGTGCCAGCAGCTTAGCTCCTTCGGTCTACGAGCAGTACTTC
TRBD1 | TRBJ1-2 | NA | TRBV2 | CASSGQGIVSDGYTF | TGTGCCAGCAGTGGACAGGGGATCGTGAGCGACGGCTACACCTTC
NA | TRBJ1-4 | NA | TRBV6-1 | CASSETGGGWYEKLFF | TGTGCCAGCAGTGAAACGGGGGGCGGTTGGTATGAAAAACTGTTTTTT
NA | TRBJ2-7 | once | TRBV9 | CASSPRDTPYEQYF | TGTGCCAGCAGCCCCCGGGACACACCCTACGAGCAGTACTTC
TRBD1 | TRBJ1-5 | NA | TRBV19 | CASRQGTGFNQPQHF | TGTGCCAGTAGGCAGGGGACAGGCTTTAATCAGCCCCAGCATTTT
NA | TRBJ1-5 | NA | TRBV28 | CASSLEGPGQPQHF | TGTGCCAGCAGTTTAGAGGGTCCGGGTCAGCCCCAGCATTTT
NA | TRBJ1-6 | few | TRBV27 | CASSLTGGPLHF | TGTGCCAGCAGTCTCACCGGGGGACCCCTCCACTTT
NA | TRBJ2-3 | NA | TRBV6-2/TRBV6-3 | CASSPGGDTQYF | TGTGCCAGCAGCCCCGGTGGTGATACGCAGTATTTT
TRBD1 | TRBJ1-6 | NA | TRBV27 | CASSSPGTGTLHF | TGTGCCAGCAGCTCTCCCGGGACAGGAACCCTCCACTTT
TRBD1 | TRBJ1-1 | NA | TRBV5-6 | CASSLGQGPAAFF | TGTGCCAGCAGCTTGGGACAGGGGCCGGCTGCTTTCTTT
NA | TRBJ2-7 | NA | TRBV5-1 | CASSLTGSSTYEQYF | TGCGCCAGCAGCTTAACAGGGTCGTCTACCTACGAGCAGTACTTC
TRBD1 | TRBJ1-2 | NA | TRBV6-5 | CASRAGQGTGYTF | TGTGCCAGCAGGGCAGGACAGGGGACCGGCTACACCTTC
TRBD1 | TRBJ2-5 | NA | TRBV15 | CATSISTGGRQETQYF | TGTGCCACCAGCATATCCACAGGGGGAAGACAAGAGACCCAGTACTTC
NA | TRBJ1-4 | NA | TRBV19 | CASSIPGVNEKLFF | TGTGCCAGTAGTATACCCGGGGTTAACGAAAAACTGTTTTTT
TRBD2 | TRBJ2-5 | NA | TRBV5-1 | CASSSRTSGRETQYF | TGCGCCAGCAGCTCAAGGACTAGCGGGAGGGAGACCCAGTACTTC
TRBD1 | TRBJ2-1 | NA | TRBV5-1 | CASSQGQAYNEQFF | TGCGCCAGCAGCCAGGGACAGGCATACAATGAGCAGTTCTTC
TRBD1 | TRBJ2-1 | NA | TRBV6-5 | CASRRQGGNEQFF | TGTGCCAGCAGACGACAGGGTGGCAATGAGCAGTTCTTC
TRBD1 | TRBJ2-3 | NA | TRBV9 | CASSAWGTGFPDTQYF | TGTGCCAGCAGCGCCTGGGGGACAGGGTTTCCAGATACGCAGTATTTT
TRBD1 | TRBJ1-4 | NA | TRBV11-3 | CASSSKRTGLDEKLFF | TGTGCCAGCAGCTCAAAGAGGACAGGATTGGATGAAAAACTGTTTTTT
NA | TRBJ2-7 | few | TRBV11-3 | CASSSLLSMDEQYF | TGTGCCAGCAGCTCCCTTCTAAGTATGGACGAGCAGTACTTC
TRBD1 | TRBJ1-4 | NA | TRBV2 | CASTQGLANEKLFF | TGTGCCAGCACACAGGGGTTAGCTAATGAAAAACTGTTTTTT